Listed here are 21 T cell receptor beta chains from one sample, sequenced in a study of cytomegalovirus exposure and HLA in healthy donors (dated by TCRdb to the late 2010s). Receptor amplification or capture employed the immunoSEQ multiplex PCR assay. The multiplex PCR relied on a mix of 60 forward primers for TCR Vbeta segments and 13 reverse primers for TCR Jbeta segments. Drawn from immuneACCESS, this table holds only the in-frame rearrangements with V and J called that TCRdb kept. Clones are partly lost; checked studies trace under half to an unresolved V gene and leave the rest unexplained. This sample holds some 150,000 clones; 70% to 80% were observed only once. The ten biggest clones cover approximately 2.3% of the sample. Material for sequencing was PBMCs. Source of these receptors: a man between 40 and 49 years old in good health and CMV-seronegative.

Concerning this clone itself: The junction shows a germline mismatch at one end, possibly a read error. CDR3 amino acids: CSSSKARQGWSTEAFF. CDR3 nucleotides: TGTTCCAGCAGTAAGGCCCGACAGGGATGGAGCACTGAAGCTTTCTTT. The chain recombines TRBV7-9 with TRBJ1-1, with 7 bases that match TRBD1. Germline V gene data show CDR1 as SEHNR and CDR2 as FQNEAQ (reference sequence). The CDR3 consists of 16 residues.

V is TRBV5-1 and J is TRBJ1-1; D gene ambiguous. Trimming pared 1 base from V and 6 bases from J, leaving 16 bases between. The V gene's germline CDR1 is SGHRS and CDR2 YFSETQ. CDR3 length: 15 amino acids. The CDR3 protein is CASSLTSRIDSEAFF. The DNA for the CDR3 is TGCGCCAGCAGCTTGACTAGCAGAATCGACTCTGAAGCTTTCTTT. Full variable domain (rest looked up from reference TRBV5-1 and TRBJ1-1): KAGVTQTPRYLIKTRGQQVTLSCSPISGHRSVSWYQQTPGQGLQFLFEYFSETQRNKGNFPGRFSGRQFSNSRSEMNVSTLELGDSALYLCASSLTSRIDSEAFFGQGTRLTVV.

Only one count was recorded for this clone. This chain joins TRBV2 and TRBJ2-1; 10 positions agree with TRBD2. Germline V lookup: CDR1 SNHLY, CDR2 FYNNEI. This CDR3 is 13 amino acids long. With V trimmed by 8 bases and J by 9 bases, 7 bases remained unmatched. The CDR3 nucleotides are TGTGCCAGCTCGCTAGCGGGAGAGGGTGAGCAGTTCTTC. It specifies CASSLAGEGEQFF.

In DNA form, the CDR3 reads TGTGCCACCTGGCGGGGCGGCAATCAGCCCCAGCATTTT. It encodes CATWRGGNQPQHF. The rearrangement links TRBV19 to TRBJ1-5, with D possibly being TRBD1 (5 bases). This CDR3 is built from 13 residues. Per germline, CDR1 LNHDA and CDR2 SQIVND (reference sequence). V lost 10 bases and J lost 2, with 12 bases in between.

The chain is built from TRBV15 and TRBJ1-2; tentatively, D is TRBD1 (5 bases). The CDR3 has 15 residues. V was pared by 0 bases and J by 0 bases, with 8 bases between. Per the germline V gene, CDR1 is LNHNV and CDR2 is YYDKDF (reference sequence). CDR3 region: CATSRERGPNYGYTF. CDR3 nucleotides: TGTGCCACCAGCAGAGAAAGGGGCCCTAACTATGGCTACACCTTC.

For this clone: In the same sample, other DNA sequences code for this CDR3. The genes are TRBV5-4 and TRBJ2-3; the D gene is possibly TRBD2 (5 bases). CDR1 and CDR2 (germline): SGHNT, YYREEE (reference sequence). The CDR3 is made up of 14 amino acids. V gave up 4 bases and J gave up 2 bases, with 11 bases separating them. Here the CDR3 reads CASSPPGVTDTQYF. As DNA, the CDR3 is TGTGCCAGCAGCCCCCCCGGGGTCACAGATACGCAGTATTTT.

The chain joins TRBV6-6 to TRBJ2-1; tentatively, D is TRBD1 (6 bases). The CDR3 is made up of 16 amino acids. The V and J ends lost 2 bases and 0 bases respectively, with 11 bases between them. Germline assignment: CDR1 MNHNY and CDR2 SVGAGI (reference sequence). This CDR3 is CASSYPTGPSYNEQFF. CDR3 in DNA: TGTGCCAGCAGTTACCCCACAGGGCCCTCCTACAATGAGCAGTTCTTC.

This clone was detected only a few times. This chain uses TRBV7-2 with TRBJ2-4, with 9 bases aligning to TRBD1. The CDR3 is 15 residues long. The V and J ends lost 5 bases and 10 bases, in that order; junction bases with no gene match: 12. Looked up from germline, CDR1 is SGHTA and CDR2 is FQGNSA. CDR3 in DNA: TGTGCCAGCAGCATGACAGGGGGTCCGAGAGGGATTCAGTACTTC. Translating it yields CASSMTGGPRGIQYF.

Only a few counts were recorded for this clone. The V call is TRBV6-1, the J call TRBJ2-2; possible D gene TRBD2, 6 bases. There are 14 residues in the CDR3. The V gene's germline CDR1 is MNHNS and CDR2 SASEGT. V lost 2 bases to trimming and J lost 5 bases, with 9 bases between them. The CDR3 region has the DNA TGTGCCAGCAGTGAACTCGGGGGAACCGGGGAGCTGTTTTTT. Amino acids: CASSELGGTGELFF.

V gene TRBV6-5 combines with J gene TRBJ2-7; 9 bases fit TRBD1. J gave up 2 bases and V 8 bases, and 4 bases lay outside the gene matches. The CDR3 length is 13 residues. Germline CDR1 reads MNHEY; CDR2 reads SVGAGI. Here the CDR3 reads CASQRQGAYEQYF. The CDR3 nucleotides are TGTGCCAGCCAACGACAGGGGGCCTACGAGCAGTACTTC.

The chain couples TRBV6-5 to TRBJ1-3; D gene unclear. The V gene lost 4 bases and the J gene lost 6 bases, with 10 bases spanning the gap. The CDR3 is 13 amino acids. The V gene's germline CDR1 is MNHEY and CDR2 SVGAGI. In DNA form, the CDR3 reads TGTGCCAGCAGTTCCGCAGGTCTAAACACCATATATTTT. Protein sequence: CASSSAGLNTIYF.

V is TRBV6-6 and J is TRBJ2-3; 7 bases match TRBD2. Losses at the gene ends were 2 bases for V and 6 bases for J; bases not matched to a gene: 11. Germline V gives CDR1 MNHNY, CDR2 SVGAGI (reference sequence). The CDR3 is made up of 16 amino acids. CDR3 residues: CASSYGGGNQPDTQYF. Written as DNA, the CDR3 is TGTGCCAGCAGTTACGGGGGGGGAAATCAGCCCGATACGCAGTATTTT.

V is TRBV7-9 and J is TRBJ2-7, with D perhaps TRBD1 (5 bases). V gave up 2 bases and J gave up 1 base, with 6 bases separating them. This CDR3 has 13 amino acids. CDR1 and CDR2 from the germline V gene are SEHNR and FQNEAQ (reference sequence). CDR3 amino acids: CASSLRQSYEQYF. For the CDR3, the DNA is TGTGCCAGCAGCTTACGACAGTCCTACGAGCAGTACTTC.

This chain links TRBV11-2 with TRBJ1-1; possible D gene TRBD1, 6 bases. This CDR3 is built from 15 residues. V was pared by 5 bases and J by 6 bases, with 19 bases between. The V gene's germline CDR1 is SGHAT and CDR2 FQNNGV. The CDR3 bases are TGTGCCAGCAGCCGGGGGGGGCAGAGAGGTTCTGAAGCTTTCTTT. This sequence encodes CASSRGGQRGSEAFF.

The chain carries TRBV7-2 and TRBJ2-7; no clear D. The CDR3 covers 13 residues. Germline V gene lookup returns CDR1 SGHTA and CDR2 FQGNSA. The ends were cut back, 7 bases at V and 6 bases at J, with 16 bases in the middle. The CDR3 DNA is TGTGCCAGCACCCCTGGCGCTTGGGCCGAGCAGTACTTC. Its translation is CASTPGAWAEQYF.

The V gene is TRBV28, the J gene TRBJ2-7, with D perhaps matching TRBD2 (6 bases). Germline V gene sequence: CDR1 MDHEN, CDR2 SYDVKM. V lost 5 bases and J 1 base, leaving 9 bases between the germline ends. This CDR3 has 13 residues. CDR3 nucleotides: TGTGCCAGCAGTCGGGGGAGGTCCTACGAGCAGTACTTC. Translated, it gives CASSRGRSYEQYF. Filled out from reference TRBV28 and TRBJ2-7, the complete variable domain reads DVKVTQSSRYLVKRTGEKVFLECVQDMDHENMFWYRQDPGLGLRLIYFSYDVKMKEKGDIPEGYSVSREKKERFSLILESASTNQTSMYLCASSRGRSYEQYFGPGTRLTVT.

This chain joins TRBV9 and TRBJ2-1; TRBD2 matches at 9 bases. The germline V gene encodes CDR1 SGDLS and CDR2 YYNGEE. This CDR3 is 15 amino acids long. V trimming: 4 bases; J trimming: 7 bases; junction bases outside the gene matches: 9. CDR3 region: CASSTRLAGLNEQFF. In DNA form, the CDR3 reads TGTGCCAGCAGCACCCGGCTAGCGGGATTGAATGAGCAGTTCTTC.

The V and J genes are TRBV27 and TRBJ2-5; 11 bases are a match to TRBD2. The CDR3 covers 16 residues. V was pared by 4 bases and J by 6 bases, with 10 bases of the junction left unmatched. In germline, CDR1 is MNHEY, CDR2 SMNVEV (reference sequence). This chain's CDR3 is CASSSSGTSGTKTQYF. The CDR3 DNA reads TGTGCCAGCAGTTCCTCAGGGACTAGCGGTACAAAGACCCAGTACTTC.

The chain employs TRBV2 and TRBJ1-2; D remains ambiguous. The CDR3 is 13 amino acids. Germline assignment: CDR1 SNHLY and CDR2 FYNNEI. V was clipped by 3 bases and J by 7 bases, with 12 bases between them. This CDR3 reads CASSEVVTGGYTF. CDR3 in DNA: TGTGCCAGCAGTGAGGTAGTAACCGGTGGCTACACCTTC. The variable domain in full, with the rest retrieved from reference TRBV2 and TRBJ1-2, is EPEVTQTPSHQVTQMGQEVILRCVPISNHLYFYWYRQILGQKVEFLVSFYNNEISEKSEIFDDQFSVERPDGSNFTLKIRSTKLEDSAMYFCASSEVVTGGYTFGSGTRLTVV.

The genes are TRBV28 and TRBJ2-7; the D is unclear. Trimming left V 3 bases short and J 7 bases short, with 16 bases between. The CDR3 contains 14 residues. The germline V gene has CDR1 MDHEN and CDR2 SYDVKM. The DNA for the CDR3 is TGTGCCAGCAGTTTTTCCCGAGCCCCTCGAGAGCAGTACTTC. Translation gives CASSFSRAPREQYF.

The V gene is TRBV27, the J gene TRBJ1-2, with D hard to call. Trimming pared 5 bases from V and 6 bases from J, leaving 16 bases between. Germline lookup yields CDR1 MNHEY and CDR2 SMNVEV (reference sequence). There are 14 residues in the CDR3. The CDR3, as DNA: TGTGCCAGCAGTGCCTCCCGAGGCCTCGATGGCTACACCTTC. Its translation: CASSASRGLDGYTF.